This T cell receptor beta chain was obtained from a study of cytomegalovirus exposure and HLA in healthy donors. Study-wide points: Excluded were some V segments that proved indistinguishable, including TRBV6-2 and TRBV6-3.

PCR involved 60 Vbeta and 13 Jbeta primers. Only in-frame clones appear in the TCRdb table, and some are missing; sequencing was by immunoSEQ multiplex PCR. The sample lists fewer than 110,000 clones; 76% were seen once. This clone was observed a single time. Its antigen remains unknown. V lost 5 bases and J 3 bases, leaving 11 bases between the germline ends. The CDR3 covers 13 residues. CDR1 is SGHRS and CDR2 is YFSETQ in the germline V gene. This sequence joins TRBV5-1 and TRBJ2-5; D might be TRBD2 (5 bases). This sequence was found in a man aged 18 to 29 in good health and CMV-seronegative. Input material: PBMCs. CDR3 sequence reads: CASSQAGKETQYF. Here the CDR3 DNA reads TGCGCCAGCAGTCAGGCCGGGAAAGAGACCCAGTACTTC. The entire variable domain, with the rest obtained from reference TRBV5-1 and TRBJ2-5, is as follows: KAGVTQTPRYLIKTRGQQVTLSCSPISGHRSVSWYQQTPGQGLQFLFEYFSETQRNKGNFPGRFSGRQFSNSRSEMNVSTLELGDSALYLCASSQAGKETQYFGPGTRLLVL.